This entry describes one TCR beta chain. Its antigen is as yet unknown. The CDR3 has 14 amino acids. V lost 6 bases, J lost 1 base, and 10 bases lay in between. These donors were members of the roughly 120-subject validation cohort, a group separate from the roughly 670-subject first cohort. The sample comes from a study of cytomegalovirus exposure and HLA in healthy donors. Study-wide findings and caveats: There were about 160 TCR beta chains listed as cytomegalovirus-associated. Across donors, most TCRs were seen rarely, yet some public ones were widespread.

Produced via immunoSEQ multiplex PCR; TCRdb's table is partial and in-frame only. The repertoire holds about 170,000 clones, 86% seen once, with less than 3% in the top ten. The rearrangement uses TRBV23-1 and TRBJ1-3; D is perhaps TRBD1 (6 bases). TRBV23-1 is reported as an ORF; its role is uncertain. The origin of this receptor is a man between 18 and 29 years old in good health and CMV-seropositive. The sequenced sample was PBMCs. CDR3: CASRARGSGNTIYF. CDR3 bases: TGCGCCAGCAGGGCCAGGGGATCTGGAAACACCATATATTTT.